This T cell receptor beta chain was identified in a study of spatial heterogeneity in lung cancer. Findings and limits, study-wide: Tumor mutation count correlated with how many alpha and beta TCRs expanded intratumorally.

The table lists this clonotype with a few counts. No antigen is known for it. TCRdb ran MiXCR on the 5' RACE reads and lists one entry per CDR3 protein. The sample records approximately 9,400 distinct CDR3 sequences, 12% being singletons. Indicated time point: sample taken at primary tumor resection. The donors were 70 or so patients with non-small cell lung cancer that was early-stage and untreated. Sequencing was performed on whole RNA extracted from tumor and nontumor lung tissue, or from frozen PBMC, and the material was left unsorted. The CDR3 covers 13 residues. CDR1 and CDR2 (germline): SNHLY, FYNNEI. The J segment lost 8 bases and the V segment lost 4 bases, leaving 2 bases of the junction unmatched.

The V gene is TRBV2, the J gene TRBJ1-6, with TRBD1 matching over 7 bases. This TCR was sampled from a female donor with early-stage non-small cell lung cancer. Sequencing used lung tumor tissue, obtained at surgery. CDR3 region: CASSADRDSPLHF. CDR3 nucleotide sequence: TGTGCCAGCAGTGCCGACAGGGATTCACCCCTCCACTTT.